These 9 T cell receptor beta chains came from one sample sequenced in a study of tissue T cells after allogeneic stem cell transplantation. Clones were read by immunoSEQ multiplex PCR, and TCRdb kept only the in-frame ones, dropping some. The table records fewer than 3,500 clones, around 50% of them present only once. Sample time point: mouse harvest day 14 after allogeneic transplant. Each mouse received 10^7 T-cell-depleted marrow cells plus 10^6 splenic CD5+ T cells by tail vein. Sequencing was done on a sample of gut tissue. These receptors originate from a female BALB/c mouse given C57BL/6 T cells with graft-versus-host disease after an allogeneic hematopoietic cell transplant.

On this clone: Gene labels here are mouse ones. The CDR3 end falls 1 residue outside the read, so it is completed with the germline J gene. The V call is TRBV12-1, the J call TRBJ2-4; D is undetermined. This CDR3 is built from 13 residues. V was pared by 4 bases and J by 3 bases, with 10 bases between. CDR1 SGHSN and CDR2 HYEKVE come from the germline V gene. This chain's CDR3 is CASSHPGQNTLYF. CDR3 DNA, as far as it was read: TGTGCCAGCTCCCATCCGGGACAAAACACCTTGTAC.

About this clone: The genes and germline here are from mouse. Coverage ceases 1 residue before the CDR3 finishes, and the germline J gene fills in the end. The chain combines TRBV4 with TRBJ1-3; 10 bases align to TRBD1. V dropped 3 bases and J dropped 2; count of bases not matched to a gene: 7. The CDR3 has 17 amino acids. From germline, CDR1 is LGHDT and CDR2 YNNKQL (reference sequence). The CDR3 bases that were read are TGTGCCAGCAGCTACCCGGGACAGGGGAGAACTGGAAATACGCTCTAT. Its translation: CASSYPGQGRTGNTLY. The whole CDR3 region reads CASSYPGQGRTGNTLYF.

As regards this clone: The gene names given are mouse names. The sequenced CDR3 bases are TGTGCCAGCACCTCAGGGTATGAACAGTAC. It translates to CASTSGYEQY. The full CDR3 protein reads CASTSGYEQYF. This chain connects TRBV13-3 to TRBJ2-7, with a weak D call TRBD1 (5 bases). The read finishes 1 residue shy of the CDR3 end, and the germline J gene is used to complete it. CDR1 is NNHDY and CDR2 is SYVADS in the germline V gene. The CDR3 spans 11 residues. Trimming took 6 bases from V and 4 from J, leaving 8 bases between them.

Comment on this clone: Germline and genes here are mouse. From the germline J gene comes the end of the CDR3, since the read stops 1 residue before it. J is TRBJ2-1 and V is TRBV14; TRBD2 matches at 11 bases. The CDR3 contains 16 residues. The germline CDR1 and CDR2 sequences are SGHDT and FRDEAV. Unmatched junction bases numbered 4, after V lost 5 bases and J lost 0 bases. Partial CDR3 DNA: TGTGCCAGCAGCTCGGGACTGGGGGTTAACTATGCTGAGCAGTTC. Protein sequence: CASSSGLGVNYAEQF. The entire CDR3 sequence reads CASSSGLGVNYAEQFF.

A remark on this clone: Genes here carry mouse names. The sequence runs out 1 residue before the end of the CDR3; the remainder is reconstructed from the germline J gene. This chain uses TRBV12-1 with TRBJ2-7, with 11 bases aligning to TRBD2. Germline V gives CDR1 SGHSN, CDR2 HYEKVE. CDR3 length: 15 residues. With V trimmed by 2 bases and J by 7 bases, 9 bases remained unmatched. The CDR3 DNA, read in part, is TGTGCCAGCTCTCCCGACTGGGGGGGGCGCGAGGAACAGTAC. The encoded protein is CASSPDWGGREEQY. In full, the CDR3 is CASSPDWGGREEQYF.

Worth noting for this clone: Gene names refer to mouse genes. The CDR3 DNA, read in part, is TGTGCCAGCTCTCTGGGGGGGCGCCATGAACAGTAC. Amino acids: CASSLGGRHEQY. The entire CDR3 protein reads CASSLGGRHEQYF. The chain uses TRBV12-1 and TRBJ2-7, with 8 positions matching TRBD2. The CDR3 end lies 1 residue beyond the end of the read and is filled in from the germline J gene. Trimming cost V 1 base and J 5 bases; bases outside gene matches: 3. The V gene's germline CDR1 is SGHSN and CDR2 HYEKVE. The CDR3 extends over 13 amino acids.

By sample share, this clone is large (0.1 to 1%). Gene names refer to mouse genes. The read halts 1 residue ahead of the CDR3 end, with the missing end drawn from the germline J gene. This rearrangement joins TRBV13-1 to TRBJ2-5; no clear D. Germline CDR1 reads NSHNY; CDR2 reads SYGAGN. This CDR3 spans 12 amino acids. Trimming took off 2 bases at V and 2 bases at J, with 3 bases between the two ends. CDR3 sequence: CASSDIQDTQYF. The sequenced part of the CDR3 DNA is TGTGCCAGCAGTGACATCCAAGACACCCAGTAC.

As concerns this clone: The gene names given are mouse names. The missing CDR3 end, 1 residue past where the read stops, is filled in from the germline J gene. The chain joins TRBV23 to TRBJ1-3; the table calls TRBD1, which could not be checked here. The CDR3 consists of 14 residues. Germline loops: CDR1 KGHTA, CDR2 FQNQQP. CDR3 bases read: TGCTCCAGCAGTCAAAAACAGGGAGGAAATACGCTCTAT. It is translated as CSSSQKQGGNTLY. From start to end, the CDR3 is CSSSQKQGGNTLYF.

This clone occurred a few times. The germline and genes are mouse ones. Sequencing ends 1 residue short of the CDR3 end; the germline J gene provides the rest. The rearrangement uses TRBV1 and TRBJ1-1; 12 bases align to TRBD1. The CDR3 runs to 15 residues. V lost 4 bases to trimming and J lost 1 base; unmatched junction nucleotides: 1. Germline lookup yields CDR1 NSQYPW and CDR2 LRSPGD (reference sequence). CDR3 DNA (partial): TGCACCTGCAGTGTGGGACAGGGGGCGAACACAGAAGTCTTC. Encoded protein: CTCSVGQGANTEVF. The entire CDR3 reads CTCSVGQGANTEVFF.